This T cell receptor (beta chain) appears in the sequencing data of a study of T cell changes during pregnancy in multiple sclerosis. TCRdb keeps only in-frame clones here, not all; method: immunoSEQ multiplex PCR. The sample lists tens of thousands of clones, 86% occurring once. The germline V and J ends were trimmed by 3 bases and 1 base, with 25 bases remaining between them. This CDR3 has 19 residues. Germline values: CDR1 MRHNA, CDR2 SNTAGT. This specimen consisted of CD4+ T cells from peripheral blood mononuclear cells, obtained in the first trimester of pregnancy. The clonotype originates from a female donor in good health, enrolled as a control in a pregnancy study. This sequence joins TRBV6-4 and TRBJ2-7; a possible D gene is TRBD2 (5 bases). The CDR3 spells CASSDPEGERTYGSYEQYF. The CDR3 DNA sequence: TGTGCCAGCAGTGATCCCGAGGGAGAGAGAACCTATGGGTCCTACGAGCAGTACTTC.